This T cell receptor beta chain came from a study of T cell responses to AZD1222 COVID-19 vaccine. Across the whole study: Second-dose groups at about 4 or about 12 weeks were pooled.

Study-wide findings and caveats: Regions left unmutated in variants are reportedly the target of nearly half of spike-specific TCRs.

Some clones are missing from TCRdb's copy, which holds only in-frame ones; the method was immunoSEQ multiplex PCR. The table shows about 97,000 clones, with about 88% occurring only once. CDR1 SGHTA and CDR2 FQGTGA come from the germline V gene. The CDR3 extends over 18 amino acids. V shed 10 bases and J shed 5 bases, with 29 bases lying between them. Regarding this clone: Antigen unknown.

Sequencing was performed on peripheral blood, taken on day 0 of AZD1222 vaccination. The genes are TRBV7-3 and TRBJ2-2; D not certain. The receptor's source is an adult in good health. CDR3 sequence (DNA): TGTGCCACCCAGCAGCCTGGGTGGCAGGCAGGTTATACCGGGGAGCTGTTTTTT. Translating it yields CATQQPGWQAGYTGELFF.